This is a list of T cell receptor beta chains from one sample in a study of T cell responses to AZD1222 COVID-19 vaccine. Here immunoSEQ multiplex PCR was the method, and the copy in TCRdb shows in-frame clones only, minus some. The sample lists fewer than 180,000 clones; approximately 90% were seen once. Source: peripheral blood, taken 28 days after the second AZD1222 dose. These receptors originate from an adult who received the AZD1222 COVID-19 vaccine. Both conserved end residues are part of each CDR3. Clone sizes are given selectively: once, few, many, or a class where the clone is expanded.

size: -; V: TRBV19; J: TRBJ2-6; CDR3: CASSIQGSGANVLTF
size: -; V: TRBV25-1; J: TRBJ1-4; CDR3: CASSDKTGGLEKLFF
size: -; V: TRBV6-6; J: TRBJ2-7; CDR3: CASSSDRESGEQYF
size: -; V: TRBV23-1; J: TRBJ1-3; CDR3: CASSQSGGRGSGNTIYF
size: -; V: TRBV5-6; J: TRBJ1-2; CDR3: CASTPDRSYGYTF
size: -; V: TRBV5-4; J: TRBJ2-7; CDR3: CASSLAGQGNYEQYF
size: -; V: TRBV5-1; J: TRBJ1-3; CDR3: CASSARQGGNTIYF
size: -; V: TRBV16; J: TRBJ1-1; CDR3: CASSPVAQVGTEAFF
size: -; V: TRBV7-6; J: TRBJ1-2; CDR3: CASSLEVGTGEDGYTF
size: -; V: TRBV5-1; J: TRBJ1-5; CDR3: CASSLGDRALEPQHF
size: -; V: TRBV9; J: TRBJ1-2; CDR3: CASSAEVRLDYGYTF
size: -; V: TRBV20-1; J: TRBJ1-2; CDR3: CSARGIYGYTF
size: -; V: TRBV21-1; J: TRBJ2-2; CDR3: CASSKGGQKVNPDTGELFF
size: -; V: TRBV5-6; J: TRBJ1-5; CDR3: CASSLVGRVAQPQHF
size: -; V: TRBV6-5; J: TRBJ2-7; CDR3: CASSRGQGRYEQYF
size: -; V: TRBV11-2; J: TRBJ1-3; CDR3: CASSLEASGNTIYF
size: -; V: TRBV24-1; J: TRBJ2-7; CDR3: CATSDLDSYEQYF
size: -; V: TRBV19; J: TRBJ1-4; CDR3: CASSIVGGAEKLFF
size: -; V: TRBV2; J: TRBJ1-5; CDR3: CASSEDPGDNQPQHF
size: once; V: TRBV9; J: TRBJ2-2; CDR3: CASSFDSSGYTGELFF
size: -; V: TRBV2; J: TRBJ1-2; CDR3: CASSEALAGAGGYTF
size: -; V: TRBV11-3; J: TRBJ2-1; CDR3: CASSLRGLAGEEQFF
size: few; V: TRBV6-5; J: TRBJ2-7; CDR3: CATRPGTASYEQYF
size: -; V: TRBV28; J: TRBJ1-2; CDR3: CASSFVHSSYGYTF
size: -; V: TRBV14; J: TRBJ2-7; CDR3: CASSLGQGTYEQYF
size: once; V: TRBV9; J: TRBJ1-2; CDR3: CASSVVTNYGYTF
size: -; V: TRBV4-2; J: TRBJ2-7; CDR3: CASSPPEWPGYQSF
size: once; V: TRBV7-2; J: TRBJ2-1; CDR3: CASSPRTSGRYEQFF
size: once; V: TRBV9; J: TRBJ2-2; CDR3: CASSVSVTGELFF
size: -; V: TRBV11-2; J: TRBJ1-2; CDR3: CASSLGWGRGAYGYTF
size: -; V: TRBV5-5; J: TRBJ1-6; CDR3: CASSSVGGASNSPLHF
size: -; V: TRBV7-9; J: TRBJ2-7; CDR3: CASSLESGFSYEQYF
size: -; V: TRBV4-2; J: TRBJ2-3; CDR3: CASSQLAGGTDTQYF
size: once; V: TRBV5-4; J: TRBJ2-7; CDR3: CASSSVTSGIGEQYF
size: -; V: TRBV5-1; J: TRBJ2-1; CDR3: CASSFYLIAGGEARNEQFF
size: -; V: TRBV9; J: TRBJ2-7; CDR3: CASSAHSGTGYEQYF
size: -; V: TRBV19; J: TRBJ2-5; CDR3: CASSYGLGGETQYF
size: -; V: TRBV21-1; J: TRBJ2-4; CDR3: CASSNGLLGSAKNIQYF
size: -; V: TRBV27; J: TRBJ2-1; CDR3: CASTRTSGINEQFF
size: -; V: TRBV6-1; J: TRBJ1-2; CDR3: CASSEDPMDYGYTF
size: -; V: TRBV9; J: TRBJ2-3; CDR3: CASSILAGFTDTQYF
size: -; V: TRBV19; J: TRBJ1-2; CDR3: CASSAGTYGYTF
size: -; V: TRBV5-1; J: TRBJ2-1; CDR3: CASRLAHNEQFF
size: once; V: TRBV19; J: TRBJ2-1; CDR3: CASSLRRGSPNEQFF
size: -; V: TRBV9; J: TRBJ2-7; CDR3: CASSVGQGIHYEQYF
size: few; V: TRBV27; J: TRBJ1-1; CDR3: CASGQGLATFNTEAFF
size: -; V: TRBV18; J: TRBJ2-6; CDR3: CASTLRGPGANVLTF
size: -; V: TRBV7-9; J: TRBJ1-2; CDR3: CASSSGLYGYTF
size: -; V: TRBV19; J: TRBJ1-5; CDR3: CASSPQATGNQPQHF
size: -; V: TRBV24-1; J: TRBJ2-2; CDR3: CATSDSGSENTGELFF
size: -; V: TRBV30; J: TRBJ2-3; CDR3: CAWSGADTQYF
size: -; V: TRBV6-5; J: TRBJ2-2; CDR3: CASSYSGRTGELFF
size: -; V: TRBV28; J: TRBJ2-7; CDR3: CASGSFTGSSSYEQYF
size: -; V: TRBV7-9; J: TRBJ2-5; CDR3: CASSLAGGETQYF
size: -; V: TRBV5-1; J: TRBJ1-4; CDR3: CASSAQQGMDEKLFF